These T cell receptor beta chains were read from a single sample in a study of beta chain features in type 1 diabetes. Clones were sequenced by immunoSEQ multiplex PCR, and TCRdb holds only the in-frame ones, with some missing. The sample shows about 230,000 clones, roughly 17% of them seen only once. The sequenced sample consisted of naive CD4+ T cells from blood. The receptors shown here come from a man aged 30-40 years with type 1 diabetes. Both conserved end residues are part of each CDR3. A D gene is named only where the DNA matches it firmly. A row's size may be missing; if present it is once, few, many or a size class.

NA | TRBJ2-3 | NA | TRBV5-1 | TGCGCCAGCAGCTTGGATGGGCTAGCCCATCAGTATTTT | CASSLDGLAHQYF
NA | TRBJ1-5 | NA | TRBV30 | TGTGCCTGGAGCCCAGGACAGTCCACACATCAGCCCCAGCATTTT | CAWSPGQSTHQPQHF
TRBD2 | TRBJ2-1 | NA | TRBV4-3 | TGCGCCAGCAGCCTGCGGACTAGCGGGAGTGGTCGCAATGAGCAGTTCTTC | CASSLRTSGSGRNEQFF
NA | TRBJ2-2 | NA | TRBV30 | TGTGCCTGGAGTTCTGGGTACCCCGGGGAGCTGTTTTTT | CAWSSGYPGELFF
TRBD1 | TRBJ2-1 | NA | TRBV11-2 | TGTGCCAGCACTCGGACAGGAGGCTCCTACAATGAGCAGTTCTTC | CASTRTGGSYNEQFF
NA | TRBJ2-5 | few | TRBV20-1 | TGCAGTGCTACGCAAGAGACCCAGTACTTC | CSATQETQYF
TRBD2 | TRBJ2-2 | few | TRBV30 | TGTGCCTGGAGTGTAGGTGCGGGAGCCGGGGAGCTGTTTTTT | CAWSVGAGAGELFF
NA | TRBJ2-7 | few | TRBV6-5 | TGTGCCAGCGGCCGGGACGGACCCTACGAGCAGTACTTC | CASGRDGPYEQYF
TRBD1 | TRBJ2-4 | NA | TRBV28 | TGTGCCAGCAGACAGGGGATGGCCAAAAACATTCAGTACTTC | CASRQGMAKNIQYF
NA | TRBJ2-3 | few | TRBV29-1 | TGCAGCGTTGTGGTACCTCTGATAGATACGCAGTATTTT | CSVVVPLIDTQYF
NA | TRBJ2-3 | NA | TRBV30 | TGTGCCTGGAGTGTACGGCAGGGACTCACAGATACGCAGTATTTT | CAWSVRQGLTDTQYF
NA | TRBJ2-5 | NA | TRBV6-6 | TGTGCCAGCAGTGACGGGACGGCCGCCGGTTGGACCCAGTACTTC | CASSDGTAAGWTQYF
NA | TRBJ2-6 | few | TRBV27 | TGTGCCAGCAGACTATCTGGGGCCAACGTCCTGACTTTC | CASRLSGANVLTF
NA | TRBJ2-5 | NA | TRBV18 | TGTGCCAGCTCAGAACAGATATCGTCCCAAGAGACCCAGTACTTC | CASSEQISSQETQYF
TRBD1 | TRBJ1-4 | NA | TRBV7-2 | TGTGCCAGCCGTGAGGGGACAGCTAATGAAAAACTGTTTTTT | CASREGTANEKLFF
NA | TRBJ1-4 | NA | TRBV29-1 | TGCAGCGCCCTAGGGTTTTCTAATGAAAAACTGTTTTTT | CSALGFSNEKLFF
TRBD1 | TRBJ2-6 | few | TRBV9 | TGTGCCAGCAGCGTTTGGGACAGGGCCTCTGGGGCCAACGTCCTGACTTTC | CASSVWDRASGANVLTF
TRBD1 | TRBJ2-7 | once | TRBV5-6 | TGTGCCAGCAGCCCGTTGACGGGACAGGGCGACTCCTACGAGCAGTACTTC | CASSPLTGQGDSYEQYF
TRBD1 | TRBJ2-4 | few | TRBV7-2 | TGTGCCAGCAGCCGGGACAGGGCCGAAAACATTCAGTACTTC | CASSRDRAENIQYF
TRBD2 | TRBJ2-5 | NA | TRBV29-1 | TGCAGCGTTGACGGGGGGGCCCAAGAGACCCAGTACTTC | CSVDGGAQETQYF
NA | TRBJ2-4 | NA | TRBV19 | TGTGCCAGTAGTCTTACCCGGGGACCGACGAGTACCAAAAACATTCAGTACTTC | CASSLTRGPTSTKNIQYF
TRBD2 | TRBJ2-5 | NA | TRBV2 | TGTGCCAGCAGTGTCCTAGCGGAAGAGACCCAGTACTTC | CASSVLAEETQYF
TRBD2 | TRBJ2-3 | few | TRBV7-2 | TGTGCCAGCAGCCCCTTGACTAGCGCAGATACGCAGTATTTT | CASSPLTSADTQYF
NA | TRBJ2-3 | NA | TRBV21-1 | TGTGCCAGCAGCAAAGAAAGTAAACTAGCGGGGCCCCCGAGCACAGATACGCAGTATTTT | CASSKESKLAGPPSTDTQYF
NA | TRBJ2-4 | once | TRBV7-8 | TGTGCCAGCAGCCCGAGCAGAGTCCTAGCCAAAAACATTCAGTACTTC | CASSPSRVLAKNIQYF
NA | TRBJ1-1 | few | TRBV6-5 | TGTGCCAGCGCCCGTGGGTCTTACACTGAAGCTTTCTTT | CASARGSYTEAFF
NA | TRBJ2-7 | NA | TRBV29-1 | TGCAGCGGAAAGGGGGGCGGCGAGCAGTACTTC | CSGKGGGEQYF
NA | TRBJ2-7 | NA | TRBV6-5 | TGTGCCAGCAGTTACTCGTCCAGGGCGCCCTACGAGCAGTACTTC | CASSYSSRAPYEQYF
NA | TRBJ1-5 | few | TRBV9 | TGTGCCAGCAGCCCGGGAGTGGGGTATAATCAGCCCCAGCATTTT | CASSPGVGYNQPQHF
NA | TRBJ2-6 | NA | TRBV28 | TGTGCCAGCAGTTTCCAGACAGCTGGGGCCAACGTCCTGACTTTC | CASSFQTAGANVLTF
TRBD1 | TRBJ2-7 | NA | TRBV18 | TGTGCCAGCTCACCAACCTTGGGACAGGGCGACGAGCAGTACTTC | CASSPTLGQGDEQYF
TRBD2 | TRBJ2-7 | few | TRBV7-9 | TGTGCCAGCAGCCTAGGACTAGCGGGCCGCTCCTACGAGCAGTACTTC | CASSLGLAGRSYEQYF
NA | TRBJ2-1 | NA | TRBV9 | TGTGCCAGCAGCGAAAGCTTCGCAGGGGCGCACTCCTACAATGAGCAGTTCTTC | CASSESFAGAHSYNEQFF
NA | TRBJ2-4 | NA | TRBV2 | TGTGCCAGCAGTGATTGGGGTGATATAGCCAAAAACATTCAGTACTTC | CASSDWGDIAKNIQYF
TRBD1 | TRBJ2-5 | NA | TRBV5-1 | TGCGCCAGCAGCCGGACAGGTCAAGAGACCCAGTACTTC | CASSRTGQETQYF
TRBD1 | TRBJ1-5 | NA | TRBV30 | TGTGCCTGGAGTGGACAGGGAGTTCAGCCCCAGCATTTT | CAWSGQGVQPQHF
NA | TRBJ2-7 | NA | TRBV7-9 | TGTGCCAGCAGCCAGGGCCTCCCCGAGCAGTACTTC | CASSQGLPEQYF
TRBD1 | TRBJ1-4 | few | TRBV4-1 | TGCGCCAGCAGCCAAGCGGGCAGGGGGTATAGGAAACTGTTTTTT | CASSQAGRGYRKLFF
NA | TRBJ2-7 | few | TRBV4-2 | TGTGCCAGCAGCCATCTCAGGGGTGACGAGCAGTACTTC | CASSHLRGDEQYF
NA | TRBJ2-5 | few | TRBV29-1 | TGCAGCGTTGAGTCCCCGTGGGGCCCGCCGTACTTC | CSVESPWGPPYF
NA | TRBJ1-2 | NA | TRBV29-1 | TGCAGCGTTGGAAGCCTCGCAGTGCTCTATGGCTACACCTTC | CSVGSLAVLYGYTF
TRBD1 | TRBJ2-3 | NA | TRBV4-1 | TGCGCCAGCAGCCTTGTGCCAGCACAGGGGTCAGATACGCAGTATTTT | CASSLVPAQGSDTQYF
NA | TRBJ2-3 | NA | TRBV4-3 | TGCGCCAGCAGCCTCAACAGGGTTGACTATCAGTATTTT | CASSLNRVDYQYF
NA | TRBJ1-5 | NA | TRBV9 | TGTGCCAGCAGCGTCAGGGACAGCAATCAGCCCCAGCATTTT | CASSVRDSNQPQHF
NA | TRBJ2-3 | NA | TRBV5-1 | TGCGCCAGCAGCTCTACTGATACGCAGTATTTT | CASSSTDTQYF
NA | TRBJ2-5 | NA | TRBV5-1 | TGCGCCAGCAGCTTTCCAGGGAGCCAAGAGACCCAGTACTTC | CASSFPGSQETQYF
TRBD2 | TRBJ2-2 | few | TRBV4-2 | TGTGCCAGCAGCCAAGAGGGACTAGACACCGGGGAGCTGTTTTTT | CASSQEGLDTGELFF
NA | TRBJ2-4 | few | TRBV29-1 | TGCAGCGTGAAAGCTCAGGGCGGGACGGCCAAAAACATTCAGTACTTC | CSVKAQGGTAKNIQYF
NA | TRBJ2-7 | NA | TRBV9 | TGTGCCAGCAGCGTAGATGGGGGGCTGAGACACGAGCAGTACTTC | CASSVDGGLRHEQYF
NA | TRBJ2-2 | NA | TRBV6-5 | TGTGCCAGCAGTTACTCCTTCAGGAACACCGGGGAGCTGTTTTTT | CASSYSFRNTGELFF
TRBD1 | TRBJ2-1 | once | TRBV5-4 | TGTGCCAGCAGCCCACAGGGGAACCACAATGAGCAGTTCTTC | CASSPQGNHNEQFF
NA | TRBJ2-7 | NA | TRBV6-5 | TGTGCCAGCAGCCATGGACGGGGGAGCCACGAGCAGTACTTC | CASSHGRGSHEQYF
NA | TRBJ2-7 | few | TRBV7-2 | TGTGCCAGCAGCTTAGCCGGGCAGCGGGCCTACGAGCAGTACTTC | CASSLAGQRAYEQYF